The 20 T cell receptor beta chains given below trace back to one sample, sequenced in a study of shared clonotypes between healthy human individuals. TCRdb keeps only in-frame clones here, not all; method: immunoSEQ multiplex PCR. The sample lists about half a million clones; approximately 80% were seen once. Sequencing used PBMCs. These TCRs come from a woman in her forties in good health. Some clones in this sample may be carry-over from other donors' samples.

The V and J genes are TRBV7-2 and TRBJ2-2; possible D gene TRBD2, 6 bases. This CDR3 contains 16 residues. Per the germline V gene, CDR1 is SGHTA and CDR2 is FQGNSA. Trimming left V 3 bases short and J 1 base short, with 12 bases between. This CDR3 reads CASSLAGTLNTGELFF. Here the CDR3 DNA reads TGTGCCAGCAGCTTGGCCGGGACTCTGAACACCGGGGAGCTGTTTTTT.

V gene TRBV11-2 combines with J gene TRBJ1-2; 7 bases map to TRBD1. CDR1 and CDR2 from the germline V gene are SGHAT and FQNNGV. Trimming removed 5 bases from V and 6 bases from J; junction bases left unmatched: 9. The CDR3 loop spans 14 amino acids. The chain's CDR3 is CASSLTQGTHGYTF. CDR3 DNA: TGTGCCAGCAGCCTAACACAGGGGACCCATGGCTACACCTTC.

The chain couples TRBV5-1 to TRBJ2-2; D gene uncertain. The CDR3 contains 14 residues. The germline V gene encodes CDR1 SGHRS and CDR2 YFSETQ. The germline V and J ends were trimmed by 0 bases and 4 bases, with 7 bases remaining between them. The CDR3 loop is CASSLVGVTGELFF. In DNA form, the CDR3 reads TGCGCCAGCAGCTTGGTCGGTGTCACCGGGGAGCTGTTTTTT.

This clone was seen more than once but under ten times. V usage is TRBV5-1 and J usage is TRBJ2-7, with D possibly TRBD1 on 5 matching bases. Germline CDR1 reads SGHRS; CDR2 reads YFSETQ. V lost 0 bases to trimming and J lost 5 bases, with 15 bases between them. This CDR3 has 15 residues. The CDR3 protein is CASSLAEGVVDEQYF. In DNA, the CDR3 is TGCGCCAGCAGCTTGGCAGAAGGGGTGGTCGACGAGCAGTACTTC. Full variable domain (rest looked up from reference TRBV5-1 and TRBJ2-7): KAGVTQTPRYLIKTRGQQVTLSCSPISGHRSVSWYQQTPGQGLQFLFEYFSETQRNKGNFPGRFSGRQFSNSRSEMNVSTLELGDSALYLCASSLAEGVVDEQYFGPGTRLTVT.

This chain connects TRBV29-1 to TRBJ2-1, with a tentative D call TRBD2 (5 bases). This CDR3 is 17 amino acids long. The V and J ends lost 0 bases and 7 bases respectively, with 22 bases between them. CDR1 SQVTM and CDR2 ANQGSEA come from the germline V gene. Written as DNA, the CDR3 is TGCAGCGTTGAAGAGTTGGCTAGCCTTAATTACATAAATGAGCAGTTCTTC. Protein sequence: CSVEELASLNYINEQFF.

The V and J genes are TRBV20-1 and TRBJ2-2; possibly TRBD1 for D (5 bases). CDR3 length equals 11 residues. The V gene lost 3 bases and the J gene lost 6 bases, with 5 bases spanning the gap. Germline values: CDR1 DFQATT, CDR2 SNEGSKA (reference sequence). The CDR3 nucleotides are TGCAGTGCTAGGGGGCCCGGGGAGCTGTTTTTT. It translates to CSARGPGELFF.

Only a few counts were recorded for this clone. The rearrangement uses TRBV27 and TRBJ2-2; D is uncertain. Trimming stripped 4 bases from V and 13 bases from J, with 22 bases between. The CDR3 totals 15 residues. CDR1 and CDR2 from the germline V gene are MNHEY and SMNVEV (reference sequence). The CDR3, as DNA: TGTGCCAGCAGTTCCGCTGACCAAGGATACCGGCGGCTGTTTTTT. Its protein is CASSSADQGYRRLFF.

The chain is built from TRBV11-2 and TRBJ2-1; tentatively, D is TRBD1 or TRBD2 (5 bases each). CDR1 is SGHAT and CDR2 is FQNNGV in the germline V gene. With 1 base removed from V and 9 bases from J, the gap between germline ends came to 13 bases. There are 14 residues in the CDR3. This CDR3 reads CASSLVGVGTEQFF. The CDR3 coding sequence is TGTGCCAGCAGCTTAGTGGGGGTAGGAACTGAGCAGTTCTTC.

The chain's CDR3 is CASSSLAGEGQETQYF. The CDR3 DNA sequence: TGCGCCAGCAGCTCCTTAGCGGGAGAGGGCCAAGAGACCCAGTACTTC. The chain uses TRBV5-1 and TRBJ2-5; 9 bases are shared with TRBD2. The germline V gene encodes CDR1 SGHRS and CDR2 YFSETQ. The CDR3 sequence is 16 residues long. V shed 3 bases, J shed 1 base, and the junction held 7 bases outside the gene matches.

In its sample, this clone was seen many times. Other DNA sequences in the sample encode the same CDR3. The chain is built from TRBV30 and TRBJ2-7, with D perhaps matching TRBD2 (6 bases). Germline V gene lookup returns CDR1 GTSNPN and CDR2 SVGIG (reference sequence). The CDR3 consists of 14 residues. Trimming took 1 base from V and 5 from J, leaving 15 bases between them. Here the CDR3 DNA reads TGTGCCTGGAGTGGAGGGCGGCTAGCGAACGAGCAGTACTTC. It yields the protein CAWSGGRLANEQYF.

This rearrangement joins TRBV19 to TRBJ1-5; the match to TRBD1 covers 7 bases. The CDR3 covers 15 residues. Germline values: CDR1 LNHDA, CDR2 SQIVND (reference sequence). V shed 7 bases and J 1 base; nucleotides not matched to a gene: 7. The CDR3 DNA follows: TGTGCCAGTATGAAAGCGGACAGGAGCAATCAGCCCCAGCATTTT. It specifies CASMKADRSNQPQHF. The full variable domain, with the rest looked up from reference TRBV19 and TRBJ1-5, is DGGITQSPKYLFRKEGQNVTLSCEQNLNHDAMYWYRQDPGQGLRLIYYSQIVNDFQKGDIAEGYSVSREKKESFPLTVTSAQKNPTAFYLCASMKADRSNQPQHFGDGTRLSIL.

The V call is TRBV7-8, the J call TRBJ1-1; no clear D. This CDR3 comprises 11 residues. The germline gives CDR1 SGHVS, CDR2 FQNEAQ. The V end was cut by 6 bases, the J end by 3 bases, with 5 bases between. The CDR3 here is CASRGDTEAFF. The CDR3 nucleotides are TGTGCCAGCAGGGGTGACACTGAAGCTTTCTTT. Looking up the rest from reference TRBV7-8 and TRBJ1-1 gives the full variable domain: GAGVSQSPRYKVAKRGQDVALRCDPISGHVSLFWYQQALGQGPEFLTYFQNEAQLDKSGLPSDRFFAERPEGSVSTLKIQRTQQEDSAVYLCASRGDTEAFFGQGTRLTVV.

Comment on this clone: This CDR3 is also generated by other DNA sequences in the sample. This chain links TRBV28 with TRBJ2-2; the D gene is possibly TRBD2 (7 bases). Per the germline V gene, CDR1 is MDHEN and CDR2 is SYDVKM. With 3 bases removed from V and 2 bases from J, the gap between germline ends came to 10 bases. The CDR3 runs 15 residues. The CDR3 protein is CASSLAGANTGELFF. Here the CDR3 DNA reads TGTGCCAGCAGTTTGGCGGGGGCTAACACCGGGGAGCTGTTTTTT.

The V gene is TRBV9, the J gene TRBJ2-2; 10 bases are a match to TRBD1. Per the germline V gene, CDR1 is SGDLS and CDR2 is YYNGEE. This CDR3 is built from 15 residues. Trimming at V came to 4 bases and at J to 4 bases, leaving 4 bases not matched to a gene. The CDR3 coding sequence is TGTGCCAGCAGCCCCCGGACAGGGGGCACCGGGGAGCTGTTTTTT. It is translated as CASSPRTGGTGELFF.

This clone occurred many times. V usage is TRBV5-1 and J usage is TRBJ2-2; D might be TRBD1 (6 bases). The germline CDR1 and CDR2 sequences are SGHRS and YFSETQ. The CDR3 length is 15 residues. V was cut by 5 bases and J by 1 base, with 12 bases left in between. CDR3 protein: CASRPGQLNTGELFF. The CDR3 nucleotides are TGCGCCAGCAGGCCGGGACAATTGAACACCGGGGAGCTGTTTTTT.

This sequence joins TRBV5-6 and TRBJ2-2, with D possibly TRBD2 on 5 matching bases. Trimming left V 4 bases short and J 0 bases short, with 10 bases between. The CDR3 sequence is 15 residues long. CDR1 SGHDT and CDR2 YYEEEE come from the germline V gene. The CDR3: CASSTRTANTGELFF. In nucleotides, the CDR3 is TGTGCCAGCAGCACCAGGACTGCGAACACCGGGGAGCTGTTTTTT.

V is TRBV28 and J is TRBJ2-1; 7 bases agree with TRBD2. Germline lookup yields CDR1 MDHEN and CDR2 SYDVKM. After removal of 1 base from V and 5 bases from J, the junction contained 5 bases not matched to a gene. This CDR3 is 15 amino acids long. CDR3: CASSLLGGSHNEQFF. The CDR3 nucleotides are TGTGCCAGCAGTTTATTGGGGGGGTCCCACAATGAGCAGTTCTTC.

To note about this clone: A far larger clone is one base from this, pointing to a likely read error. The chain recombines TRBV4-3 with TRBJ1-1, with D unresolved. CDR3 length equals 12 residues. CDR1 and CDR2 (germline): LGHNA, YSLEER. The CDR3 loop is CASSHRNTGAFF. In DNA, the CDR3 is TGCGCCAGCAGCCATAGAAACACTGGAGCTTTCTTT.

The chain uses TRBV7-9 and TRBJ2-3; D is possibly TRBD1 (5 bases). The CDR3 is made up of 15 amino acids. The V and J ends lost 3 bases and 0 bases respectively, with 10 bases between them. Germline V gene data show CDR1 as SEHNR and CDR2 as FQNEAQ (reference sequence). CDR3 sequence: CASSLGRISTDTQYF. The CDR3 nucleotides are TGTGCCAGCAGCTTGGGGCGGATAAGCACAGATACGCAGTATTTT.

The genes are TRBV5-4 and TRBJ2-7; TRBD1 aligns across 12 bases. Losses at the gene ends were 0 bases for V and 6 bases for J; bases not matched to a gene: 7. Looked up from germline, CDR1 is SGHNT and CDR2 is YYREEE (reference sequence). CDR3 length equals 16 residues. The CDR3 DNA is TGTGCCAGCAGCTTGGGGGCAGGGACAGGGGGCATCGAGCAGTACTTC. Encoded protein: CASSLGAGTGGIEQYF.